The source of this TCR beta chain is a study of regulatory T cells in long-lasting Graves disease. The sample holds many counts of this clonotype. Libraries of TCR beta came from iRepertoire HTBI primers plus Arm-PCR of CDR3 regions. TCRdb called the multiplex PCR reads again in MiXCR, with one record for every CDR3 protein. The sample contains a few hundred thousand distinct CDR3 sequences, 13% of which appear only once. The V gene's germline CDR1 is DFQATT and CDR2 SNEGSKA (reference sequence). CDR3 length equals 12 residues. Time point described: newly diagnosed GD, antithyroid drugs for less than 3 months. PBMCs provided the RNA from which the TCR library was made. These data were also reused for a study on T cells in Graves' hyperthyroidism and ophthalmopathy.

The receptor's source is a man aged 25-45 years with Graves disease. The V call is TRBV20-1, the J call TRBJ1-1; D gene unclear. The source was peripheral blood mononuclear cells (PBMCs), collected at new diagnosis, from a patient treated with antithyroid drugs. The CDR3 nucleotides read TGCAGCGGATCTCTTGGCTACACTGAAGCTTTCTTT. This translates into CSGSLGYTEAFF.